This entry is about one T cell receptor (beta chain). A single count supports this clone. Its antigen target is currently unknown. Per-base quality was not reported, and no clone a single base away is much larger than it. One collaborating source in Seattle enrolled patients during active infection and followed them longitudinally through the course of disease. Each collaborating institution followed its own protocols to collect whole blood in K2EDTA tubes. For TCRbeta analysis, collaborators shipped samples in one of three forms: frozen whole blood, isolated PBMCs, or DNA extracted from either of those sample types. The source of the sample is a study of blood T cell repertoires in COVID-19 (dated by TCRdb to 2020 to 2021). With regard to the full study: Samples from collaborators originated in the United States, Italy and Spain and spanned both the acute and convalescent phases of COVID-19. The samples were drawn from the first 160 participants of the ongoing ImmuneRACE study and from 1,254 subjects provided by 6 global collaborators. The repertoires were released in a freely available public database intended as a resource for research on the immune response to SARS-CoV-2. The material from the prospective study consisted of cDNA or gDNA derived from T cells, B-cell-depleted T cells, or PBMCs. Subjects who had been exposed to COVID-19, were actively infected with it, or had recovered from it provided the deeply sampled blood TCRbeta repertoires that made up the dataset. HLA class I and class II types, where available, came from metadata supplied by the sample provider rather than from assay-based typing. A de-identified subject ID, COVID-19 status, age in years and sex were almost always included in the sample metadata.

The CDR3 runs 13 residues from the cysteine to the phenylalanine. Left in the record is the CDR3 DNA by itself, 39 bases read in frame from the first base. From the germline V gene (reference sequence), CDR1 is LNHDA and CDR2 is SQIVND. Relative to germline, V is missing 5 bases and J is missing 1 base, with 1 base of the junction outside any gene match. TCRbeta CDR3 regions were amplified from genomic DNA using the immunoSEQ Assay, a bias-controlled multiplex PCR. The paper's data handling went like this. The number of nucleated cells in each sample was estimated from the amplification of reference gene primers within the assay. To quantify the absolute abundance of each unique TCRbeta CDR3 rearrangement, sequence reads were collapsed and filtered. For each sample, productive Simpson clonality was calculated by taking the square root of Simpson's diversity index across productive rearrangements. The table was pulled from immuneACCESS by TCRdb, which kept in-frame rearrangements only. Such tables lose some clones; where checked, under half of the loss comes from unresolved V genes, and the rest has no known cause. Clone size and the V and J calls come from that table; the DNA yielded D and trimming. Recorded for this sample are around 200,000 clones; about 83% of them occurred a single time. The top ten hold 15% to 20% of the sample.

What the study reported, not specific to this receptor: The amount of clinical and demographic metadata varied by source and participant and was provided uncurated.

The material sequenced was peripheral blood. The receptor was isolated from a person between 65 and 80 years old with COVID-19, enrolled during active disease. The V and J segments used are TRBV19 and TRBJ2-7; TRBD1 agrees with 8 junctional bases. This receptor has the CDR3 CASSDRGSYEQYF. The nucleotide sequence is TGTGCCAGTAGTGACAGGGGTTCCTACGAGCAGTACTTC.